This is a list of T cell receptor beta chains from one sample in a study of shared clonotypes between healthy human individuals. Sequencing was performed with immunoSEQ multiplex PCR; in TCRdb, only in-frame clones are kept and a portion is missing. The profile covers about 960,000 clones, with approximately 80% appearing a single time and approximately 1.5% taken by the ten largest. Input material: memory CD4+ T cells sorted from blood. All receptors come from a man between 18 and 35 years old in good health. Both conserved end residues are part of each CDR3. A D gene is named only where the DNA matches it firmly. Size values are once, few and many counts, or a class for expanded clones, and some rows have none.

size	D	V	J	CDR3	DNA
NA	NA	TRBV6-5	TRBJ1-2	CASSEGWGNYGYTF	TGTGCCAGCAGTGAAGGATGGGGCAACTATGGCTACACCTTC
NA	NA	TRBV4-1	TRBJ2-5	CASSRDITGSGETQYF	TGCGCCAGCAGCCGAGATATTACTGGGTCGGGGGAGACCCAGTACTTC
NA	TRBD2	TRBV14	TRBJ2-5	CASSPLGGTGETQYF	TGTGCCAGCAGCCCTCTGGGAGGGACGGGGGAGACCCAGTACTTC
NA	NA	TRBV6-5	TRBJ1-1	CASSYVGPNTEAFF	TGTGCCAGCAGTTACGTCGGACCAAACACTGAAGCTTTCTTT
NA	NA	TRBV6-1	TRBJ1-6	CASTPREHLGSPLHF	TGTGCCAGCACCCCGAGGGAACACCTCGGGTCACCCCTCCACTTT
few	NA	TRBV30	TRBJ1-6	CAWSEQGNSPLHF	TGTGCCTGGAGTGAACAGGGAAATTCACCCCTCCACTTT
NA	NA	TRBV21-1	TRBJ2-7	CASSKYPGGTTREQYF	TGTGCCAGCAGCAAATATCCAGGGGGTACTACACGCGAGCAGTACTTC
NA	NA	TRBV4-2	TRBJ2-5	CASSHGDSQETQYF	TGTGCCAGCAGCCACGGGGACTCTCAAGAGACCCAGTACTTC
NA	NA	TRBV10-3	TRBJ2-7	CAISVGTEGLKQYF	TGTGCCATCAGTGTCGGCACGGAGGGCCTCAAGCAGTACTTC
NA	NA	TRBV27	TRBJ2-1	CASSGSLLAWGEQFF	TGTGCCAGCAGCGGCAGCCTACTCGCCTGGGGTGAGCAGTTCTTC
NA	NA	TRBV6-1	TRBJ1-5	CASSEHIGKDQPQHF	TGTGCCAGCAGTGAACACATCGGGAAAGATCAGCCCCAGCATTTT
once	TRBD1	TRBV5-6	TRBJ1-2	CASSPGTGGHNYGYTF	TGTGCCAGCAGCCCCGGGACAGGGGGCCATAACTATGGCTACACCTTC
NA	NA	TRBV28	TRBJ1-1	CASSFIGEAFF	TGTGCCAGCAGTTTCATCGGCGAAGCTTTCTTT
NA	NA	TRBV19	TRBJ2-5	CASSTSDQYQETQYF	TGTGCCAGTAGTACTAGCGACCAGTACCAAGAGACCCAGTACTTC
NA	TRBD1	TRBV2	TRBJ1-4	CASATGTGDIATNEKLFF	TGTGCCAGCGCCACCGGGACAGGGGACATTGCAACTAATGAAAAACTGTTTTTT
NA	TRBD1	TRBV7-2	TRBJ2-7	CASSPDRVYGYEQYF	TGTGCCAGCAGCCCAGACAGGGTGTATGGTTACGAGCAGTACTTC
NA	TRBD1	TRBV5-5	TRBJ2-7	CASSSTGAYGYEQYF	TGTGCCAGCAGCTCGACAGGGGCCTATGGCTACGAGCAGTACTTC
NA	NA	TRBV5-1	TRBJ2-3	CASSYGGADTQYF	TGCGCCAGCAGCTACGGAGGGGCAGATACGCAGTATTTT
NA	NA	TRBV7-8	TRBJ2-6	CASSSATGSGANVLTF	TGTGCCAGCAGCTCCGCCACAGGGTCTGGGGCCAACGTCCTGACTTTC
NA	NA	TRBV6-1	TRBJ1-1	CASRLRGNTEAFF	TGTGCCAGCCGGCTCCGGGGTAACACTGAAGCTTTCTTT
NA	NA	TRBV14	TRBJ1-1	CASSQDRRTEAFF	TGTGCCAGCAGCCAAGATAGGCGGACTGAAGCTTTCTTT
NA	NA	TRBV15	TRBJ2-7	CATSRDRVSSYEQYF	TGTGCCACCAGCAGAGATCGAGTTAGTTCCTACGAGCAGTACTTC
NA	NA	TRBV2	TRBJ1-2	CASSGTAGGYGYTF	TGTGCCAGTTCCGGGACCGCGGGAGGGTATGGCTACACCTTC
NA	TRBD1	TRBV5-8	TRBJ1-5	CASSYGTGGQPQHF	TGTGCCAGCAGCTACGGGACAGGGGGACAGCCCCAGCATTTT
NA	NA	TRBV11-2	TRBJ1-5	CASSLGSGSPQHF	TGTGCCAGCAGCTTAGGTAGCGGGAGCCCCCAGCATTTT
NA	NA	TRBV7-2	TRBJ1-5	CASSRGNSNQPQHF	TGTGCCAGCAGCCGCGGGAATAGCAATCAGCCCCAGCATTTT
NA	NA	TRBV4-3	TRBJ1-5	CASSQERQSNQPQHF	TGCGCCAGCAGCCAAGAACGACAGAGCAATCAGCCCCAGCATTTT
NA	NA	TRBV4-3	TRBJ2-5	CASSQAGGPQETQYF	TGCGCCAGCAGCCAAGCTGGGGGCCCCCAAGAGACCCAGTACTTC
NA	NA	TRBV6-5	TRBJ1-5	CASSLNPNQPQHF	TGTGCCAGCAGTCTAAACCCCAATCAGCCCCAGCATTTT
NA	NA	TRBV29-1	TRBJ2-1	CSVTGASEQFF	TGCAGCGTGACAGGTGCCTCCGAGCAGTTCTTC
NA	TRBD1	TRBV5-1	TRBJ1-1	CASRRGGQGNLNTEAFF	TGCGCCAGCAGGCGTGGGGGACAGGGGAACCTGAACACTGAAGCTTTCTTT
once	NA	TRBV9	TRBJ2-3	CASSTDSSSTDTQYF	TGTGCCAGCAGCACCGACAGTTCTAGCACAGATACGCAGTATTTT
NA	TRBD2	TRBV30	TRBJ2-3	CAWSPPWTSGATDTQYF	TGTGCCTGGAGTCCCCCCTGGACTAGCGGGGCCACAGATACGCAGTATTTT
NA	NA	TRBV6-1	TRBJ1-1	CASSNREANTEAFF	TGTGCCAGCAGTAACAGGGAAGCGAACACTGAAGCTTTCTTT
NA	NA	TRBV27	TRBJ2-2	CASSVFGSGELFF	TGTGCCAGCAGTGTCTTTGGGTCCGGGGAGCTGTTTTTT
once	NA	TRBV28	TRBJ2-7	CASSLILSTYEQYF	TGTGCCAGCAGTTTAATACTGTCCACCTACGAGCAGTACTTC
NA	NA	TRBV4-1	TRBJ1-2	CASSQDVTGYYGYTF	TGCGCCAGCAGCCAAGATGTAACAGGCTACTATGGCTACACCTTC
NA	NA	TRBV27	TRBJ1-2	CASSLAGVGYTF	TGTGCCAGCAGTTTGGCAGGGGTGGGCTACACCTTC
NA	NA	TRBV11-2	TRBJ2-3	CASSLGGDTQYF	TGTGCCAGCAGCTTAGGAGGAGATACGCAGTATTTT
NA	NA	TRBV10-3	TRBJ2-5	CAISPSNPGKTQYF	TGTGCCATTTCACCGAGCAATCCGGGGAAGACCCAGTACTTC
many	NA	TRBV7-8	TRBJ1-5	CASSPSQNQPQHF	TGTGCCAGCAGCCCTTCACAGAATCAGCCCCAGCATTTT